Listed below are T cell receptor beta chains from one sample, sequenced in a study of T-cell reconstitution after alpha-beta-depleted transplantation in children. TCRdb independently ran MiXCR on the PCR reads; one entry per CDR3 protein. Of hundreds of thousands of distinct CDR3 sequences listed, under 12% are singletons. The starting material was PBMCs, obtained before TCRalphabeta/CD19-depleted stem cell transplant. These receptor sequences come from a child aged 2 to 15 with inherited bone marrow failure, due to receive a stem cell transplant. Both conserved end residues are part of each CDR3. Each record gives: V gene, J gene, CDR3 protein.

TRBV5-5,TRBJ2-2,CASRFGLSTGELFF
TRBV11-2,TRBJ1-1,CASSPPSAEAFF
TRBV6-2/TRBV6-3,TRBJ1-2,CASSYLTDPYGYTF
TRBV6-4,TRBJ2-1,CASSEGAGRGNEQFF
TRBV29-1,TRBJ1-1,CSVDGAEAFF
TRBV7-7,TRBJ2-2,CASSFKDPGELFF
TRBV27,TRBJ1-1,CASSSGGGNTEAFF
TRBV20-1,TRBJ2-1,CSARDTSSGYNEQFF
TRBV6-2/TRBV6-3,TRBJ2-7,CASSLGHLYEQYF
TRBV2,TRBJ1-1,CASTKGPRTEAFF
TRBV7-2,TRBJ2-7,CASSRSAYSYEQYF
TRBV20-1,TRBJ2-3,CSVQKADTQYF
TRBV12-3/TRBV12-4,TRBJ2-7,CASSLTGTGGYEQYF
TRBV29-1,TRBJ2-5,CSVGSHFTGETQYF
TRBV20-1,TRBJ2-1,CSAGQLAADEQFF
TRBV11-2,TRBJ2-3,CASSPGQGRAPNTDTQYF
TRBV27,TRBJ2-1,CASSFTGPIYNEQFF
TRBV29-1,TRBJ2-3,CSVTPPTDTQYF
TRBV11-2,TRBJ2-1,CASSLWQAKLLAGVNEQFF
TRBV12-3/TRBV12-4,TRBJ2-1,CASSFWLAGTNEQFF
TRBV28,TRBJ2-2,CAISQAAGLATGELFF
TRBV2,TRBJ2-2,CASSRVVTGELFF
TRBV12-3/TRBV12-4,TRBJ2-1,CASSLPRDGPNEQFF
TRBV3-1,TRBJ2-3,CASSQETSTDTQYF
TRBV13,TRBJ2-5,CASSLRHPSETQYF
TRBV28,TRBJ1-2,CASSLPGQPLKDNYGYTF
TRBV7-8,TRBJ2-7,CASSQARDSLYEQYF
TRBV11-2,TRBJ2-1,CASSFSASNEQFF
TRBV20-1,TRBJ2-7,CSARDARRPYEQYF
TRBV12-3/TRBV12-4,TRBJ1-1,CASSLLGQGAFF
TRBV27,TRBJ2-3,CASSLGPGTGGPDTQYF
TRBV28,TRBJ2-1,CASSTGTVSYNEQFF
TRBV4-2,TRBJ2-1,CASSQDSQGRAYNEQFF
TRBV13,TRBJ2-1,CASSLELSGAEQFF
TRBV27,TRBJ2-3,CASSPGLAYTDTQYF
TRBV19,TRBJ2-7,CASSIPGGVEQYF
TRBV20-1,TRBJ1-2,CSAREGRGVYGYTF
TRBV20-1,TRBJ1-2,CSAMNRDREFGGYTF
TRBV21-1,TRBJ2-7,CASSSRTVTYEQYF
TRBV29-1,TRBJ1-2,CSVEVPGHDGYTF
TRBV11-2,TRBJ2-3,CASTYKRSDTQYF
TRBV6-1,TRBJ2-3,CASSRLAGGPADTQYF
TRBV7-9,TRBJ2-5,CASSLTRLDQETQYF
TRBV4-3,TRBJ2-1,CASSKFDEQFF
TRBV10-3,TRBJ2-3,CAISERADTQYF
TRBV7-9,TRBJ2-7,CASSLVWAVYEQYF
TRBV4-3,TRBJ2-7,CASSQGASGTGEQYF
TRBV4-3,TRBJ2-7,CASSPSGADEQYF
TRBV2,TRBJ2-5,CASSEGGLAQETQYF
TRBV27,TRBJ2-7,CASSLTGSVYEQYF
TRBV20-1,TRBJ2-5,CSAILGTVQETQYF
TRBV9,TRBJ2-7,CASSVDPSGRHYEQYF
TRBV20-1,TRBJ2-5,CSARETSGQETQYF
TRBV12-3/TRBV12-4,TRBJ1-1,CASSFGDEAFF
TRBV29-1,TRBJ1-1,CSVGPGVGLTEAFF
TRBV5-1,TRBJ2-4,CASSLSGGAKNIQYF
TRBV12-3/TRBV12-4,TRBJ2-3,CASSFAAKGGTQYF
TRBV27,TRBJ2-7,CASSFQGGYEQYF
TRBV12-3/TRBV12-4,TRBJ2-1,CASRPGTSYNEQFF